Described below is a single TCR beta chain sequence and its context. Its antigen is unknown. This sample is part of a study of glioma-infiltrating T cells. Whole-study results and caveats: Tissue-blood divergence was below expectation in non-neoplastic patients, above in gliomas. Very few CDR3 sequences were shared between tissue and blood.

CDR1 and CDR2 (germline): MNHNS, SASEGT. There are 16 residues in the CDR3. V lost 7 bases, J lost 1 base, and 19 bases lay in between. TCR alpha and beta CDR3 regions were amplified from RNA using iRepertoire nested multiplex PCR. Input was roughly 85-400 ng of tissue mRNA or PBMC total RNA. TCRdb itself ran the multiplex PCR reads through MiXCR, one entry per CDR3 protein. The sample yields about 130,000 distinct CDR3 sequences, under 30% seen once. V and J are TRBV6-1 and TRBJ1-1; D uncertain. Sequenced material: glioma tissue, nonneoplastic brain tissue, or PBMCs (not recorded which). The clonotype comes from a human donor with low-grade glioma or glioblastoma, undergoing nonglioma brain surgery, or in good health (not recorded which). The CDR3 DNA follows: TGTGCCAGCATCTCCCAGTCTTTCTGGGCGAACACTGAAGCTTTCTTT. It is translated as CASISQSFWANTEAFF.